This TCR beta chain appears in the sequencing data of a study of shared clonotypes between healthy human individuals. The CDR3 sequence is 16 residues long. Deletions cut 3 bases from V and 2 bases from J, with 14 bases between. Looked up from germline, CDR1 is MDHEN and CDR2 is SYDVKM. The deep-level immunoSEQ assay was used. The method was immunoSEQ multiplex PCR; TCRdb's version includes in-frame clones alone and lacks a portion of them. The sample carries over 400,000 clones, more than 95% recorded once. The chain recombines TRBV28 with TRBJ2-4; no clear D gene. The source is a woman in her 30s in good health. The sample was naive CD4+ T cells sorted from blood. Subset specified: CD45RA+ positively selected. The CDR3 DNA reads TGTGCCAGCAGTTTGTGGATGACTTATCCCAAAAACATTCAGTACTTC. It is translated as CASSLWMTYPKNIQYF.